The rows below give T cell receptor beta chains drawn from one sample of a study of regulatory T cells in long-lasting Graves disease. Each CDR3 protein gets one entry after TCRdb re-called the multiplex PCR reads with MiXCR. Here the sample spans hundreds of thousands of distinct CDR3 sequences, around 11% being singletons. Another study also made use of these data, one on T cells in Graves' hyperthyroidism and ophthalmopathy.

The sample here was peripheral blood mononuclear cells (PBMCs), taken at new diagnosis, from a patient treated with antithyroid drugs. The origin of the receptors is a woman in her thirties with Graves disease. CDR3s include the opening cysteine and the closing phenylalanine or tryptophan. The D gene is left open where the match is weak. Rows may omit the clone size; those that give it use once, few, many or a size class.

CDR3aa	CDR3nt	d_gene	v_gene	abundance	j_gene
CSVDDSNLQETQYF	TGCAGCGTTGACGACAGCAACCTACAAGAGACCCAGTACTTC	-	TRBV29-1	many	TRBJ2-5
CASSKGRRVTEAFF	TGTGCCAGCAGTAAAGGAAGGAGGGTCACTGAAGCTTTCTTT	-	TRBV2	many	TRBJ1-1
CASSTGTSGVKQYF	TGTGCCAGCAGTACCGGGACTAGCGGGGTTAAGCAGTACTTC	TRBD2	TRBV2	many	TRBJ2-7
CASSLSLGQAFYEQYF	TGTGCCAGCAGCCTATCTCTGGGGCAGGCGTTCTACGAGCAGTACTTC	-	TRBV27	many	TRBJ2-7
CASSQSHEVGYGYTF	TGTGCCAGCAGCCAAAGCCACGAGGTAGGCTATGGCTACACCTTC	-	TRBV14	-	TRBJ1-2
CASSIRAAGYNEQFF	TGTGCCAGTAGTATACGGGCAGCAGGCTACAATGAGCAGTTCTTC	-	TRBV19	many	TRBJ2-1
CASSQKRTGMYEQFF	TGTGCCAGCAGCCAAAAAAGGACAGGGATGTATGAGCAGTTCTTC	TRBD1	TRBV14	many	TRBJ2-1
CASMEGKVFETQYF	TGTGCCAGCATGGAGGGGAAGGTTTTCGAGACCCAGTACTTC	-	TRBV28	many	TRBJ2-5
CASRVRQGIEKLFF	TGTGCCAGCAGGGTTCGACAGGGTATTGAAAAACTGTTTTTT	TRBD1	TRBV2	many	TRBJ1-4
CACSLVPGMETQYF	TGCGCCTGCAGCTTGGTTCCAGGGATGGAGACCCAGTACTTC	-	TRBV5-1	few	TRBJ2-5
CASSPRTEYYGYTF	TGTGCCAGCAGTCCTCGGACAGAATACTATGGCTACACCTTC	-	TRBV2	many	TRBJ1-2
CASSYRKVLRGKWETQYF	TGTGCCAGCAGTTATAGAAAGGTTCTTAGGGGGAAGTGGGAGACCCAGTACTTC	-	TRBV28	-	TRBJ2-5
CASSQVEGETQYF	TGTGCCAGCAGCCAAGTCGAGGGAGAGACCCAGTACTTC	-	TRBV18	-	TRBJ2-5
CASSPDENSEDTGELFF	TGTGCCAGCAGCCCCGACGAGAATAGCGAGGACACCGGGGAGCTGTTTTTT	-	TRBV13	few	TRBJ2-2
CASSITGGWTGELFF	TGTGCCAGCAGCATTACAGGGGGTTGGACCGGGGAGCTGTTTTTT	TRBD1	TRBV12-3/TRBV12-4	many	TRBJ2-2
CASSTQGRGNTQYF	TGCGCCAGCAGCACACAGGGGCGCGGAAATACGCAGTATTTT	TRBD1	TRBV5-1	-	TRBJ2-3
CSVGGSDGGYGYTF	TGCAGCGTTGGAGGCTCCGATGGGGGATATGGCTACACCTTC	-	TRBV29-1	-	TRBJ1-2
CASSHTGTNNEQFF	TGTGCCAGCAGCCACACGGGGACCAACAATGAGCAGTTCTTC	-	TRBV14	few	TRBJ2-1
CASSLEGVSGSGSYEQYF	TGTGCCAGCAGCTTAGAGGGGGTTAGCGGGAGTGGGTCCTACGAGCAGTACTTC	TRBD2	TRBV7-9	-	TRBJ2-7
CASSFYYPTGEQYF	TGTGCCAGCAGCTTCTACTACCCGACGGGGGAGCAGTACTTC	-	TRBV5-6	many	TRBJ2-7
CASIRGGSGGELFF	TGTGCCAGCATCCGTGGGGGGAGTGGCGGGGAGCTGTTTTTT	-	TRBV11-3	few	TRBJ2-2
CASNDRGAYEQYF	TGTGCCAGCAACGACCGGGGAGCCTACGAGCAGTACTTC	-	TRBV11-1	many	TRBJ2-7
CASSPPRKNTEAFF	TGTGCCAGCAGCCCCCCCAGAAAGAACACTGAAGCTTTCTTT	-	TRBV11-2	-	TRBJ1-1
CSARDGTNTGELFF	TGCAGTGCCAGGGACGGTACGAACACCGGGGAGCTGTTTTTT	-	TRBV20-1	few	TRBJ2-2
CASAPLGTRQFF	TGTGCCAGTGCCCCCCTTGGGACAAGACAGTTCTTC	-	TRBV6-1	many	TRBJ2-1
CATIEARGRNGSPLHF	TGTGCCACCATAGAGGCAAGGGGGCGAAATGGATCACCCCTCCACTTT	TRBD1	TRBV6-1	many	TRBJ1-6
CSAPPGEEMNGYTF	TGCAGTGCCCCCCCCGGGGAGGAGATGAATGGCTACACCTTC	-	TRBV20-1	many	TRBJ1-2
CASIPRLGFSGANVLTF	TGTGCCAGCATCCCGCGGTTGGGCTTTTCTGGGGCCAACGTCCTGACTTTC	-	TRBV28	many	TRBJ2-6
CSAYAPGLAGRNTGELFF	TGCAGCGCTTACGCCCCGGGACTAGCGGGACGGAACACCGGGGAGCTGTTTTTT	TRBD2	TRBV29-1	-	TRBJ2-2
CAWRTGGFREQYF	TGTGCCTGGCGGACAGGGGGCTTTCGGGAGCAGTACTTC	TRBD1	TRBV30	-	TRBJ2-7
CASSPYGGDEQYF	TGTGCCAGTAGTCCGTACGGGGGCGACGAGCAGTACTTC	-	TRBV19	-	TRBJ2-7
CASSPRHRDRAREQYF	TGTGCCAGCAGTCCCCGGCACCGGGACAGGGCTCGCGAGCAGTACTTC	TRBD1	TRBV12-3/TRBV12-4	many	TRBJ2-7
CASSFGGTGGAGNQPQHF	TGTGCCAGCAGCTTCGGGGGGACAGGGGGCGCGGGCAATCAGCCCCAGCATTTT	TRBD1	TRBV13	-	TRBJ1-5
CASSKRASEQYF	TGTGCCAGCAGCAAACGCGCTTCGGAGCAGTACTTC	-	TRBV7-9	many	TRBJ2-7
CAGSAGIEKLFF	TGTGCCGGCAGTGCGGGGATTGAAAAACTGTTTTTT	-	TRBV2	-	TRBJ1-4
CASSVSGTTDTQYF	TGTGCCAGCAGCGTTAGCGGGACCACAGATACGCAGTATTTT	TRBD2	TRBV7-3	many	TRBJ2-3
CASSISVSYEQYF	TGTGCCAGCAGTATTAGCGTTTCCTACGAGCAGTACTTC	-	TRBV12-3/TRBV12-4	-	TRBJ2-7
CASSEQGGSYEQYF	TGTGCCAGCAGTGAACAGGGGGGTTCCTACGAGCAGTACTTC	TRBD1	TRBV6-2/TRBV6-3	many	TRBJ2-7
CASKPPTGPLNGYTF	TGTGCCAGCAAACCTCCGACAGGGCCTCTTAATGGCTACACCTTC	TRBD1	TRBV5-4	few	TRBJ1-2
CASSIGTVPNEQFF	TGTGCCAGTAGTATAGGGACTGTCCCCAATGAGCAGTTCTTC	-	TRBV19	many	TRBJ2-1
CSARDRGFTKRDTQYF	TGCAGTGCTAGAGATCGAGGGTTCACTAAGAGGGATACGCAGTATTTT	-	TRBV20-1	few	TRBJ2-3
CSAYQRAGVGHEQYF	TGCAGTGCTTATCAGAGAGCGGGAGTGGGCCACGAGCAGTACTTC	TRBD2	TRBV20-1	-	TRBJ2-7
CASSLQGHTTNEKLFF	TGTGCCAGCAGCTTACAGGGCCATACAACTAATGAAAAACTGTTTTTT	-	TRBV7-2	few	TRBJ1-4
CASSIIDPRYIGLVSKSGIQYF	TGTGCCAGTAGTATTATAGATCCTCGTTACATCGGGCTAGTATCGAAGAGTGGCATTCAGTACTTC	-	TRBV19	few	TRBJ2-4
CASSYSGTGSYTF	TGTGCCAGCAGTTACTCCGGGACAGGGAGCTACACCTTC	TRBD1	TRBV2	-	TRBJ1-2
CASSARLAGGLNEQFF	TGTGCCAGCAGCGCCAGACTAGCGGGAGGGTTGAATGAGCAGTTCTTC	TRBD2	TRBV9	many	TRBJ2-1
CSAPGQFTYEQYF	TGCAGTGCACCGGGACAGTTTACCTACGAGCAGTACTTC	TRBD1	TRBV20-1	-	TRBJ2-7
CASRGTSSVGYEQYF	TGTGCCAGCAGGGGGACTAGCTCAGTAGGCTACGAGCAGTACTTC	TRBD2	TRBV6-2/TRBV6-3	-	TRBJ2-7